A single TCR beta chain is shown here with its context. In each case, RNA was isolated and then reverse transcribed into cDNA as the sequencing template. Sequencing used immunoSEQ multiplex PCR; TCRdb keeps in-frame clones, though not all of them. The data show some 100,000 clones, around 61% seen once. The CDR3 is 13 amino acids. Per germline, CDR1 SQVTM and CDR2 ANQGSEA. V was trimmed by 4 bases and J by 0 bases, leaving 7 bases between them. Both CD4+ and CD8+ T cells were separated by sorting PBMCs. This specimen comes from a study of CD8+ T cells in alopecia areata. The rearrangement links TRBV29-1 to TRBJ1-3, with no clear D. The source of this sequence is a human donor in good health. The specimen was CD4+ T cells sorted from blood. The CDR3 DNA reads TGCAGCGTTGGCGGCACCTCTGGAAACACCATATATTTT. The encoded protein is CSVGGTSGNTIYF.